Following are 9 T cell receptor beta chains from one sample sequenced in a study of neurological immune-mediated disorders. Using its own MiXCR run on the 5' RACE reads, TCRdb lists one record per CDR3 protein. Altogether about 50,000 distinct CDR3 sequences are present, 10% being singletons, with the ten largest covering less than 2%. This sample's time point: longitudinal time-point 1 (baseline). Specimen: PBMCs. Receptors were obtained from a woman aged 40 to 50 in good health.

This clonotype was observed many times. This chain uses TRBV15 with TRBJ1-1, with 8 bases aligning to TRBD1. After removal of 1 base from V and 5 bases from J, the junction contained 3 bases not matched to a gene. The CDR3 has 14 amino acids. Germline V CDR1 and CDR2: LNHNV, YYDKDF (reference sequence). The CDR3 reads CATSRGTGWTEAFF. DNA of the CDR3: TGTGCCACCAGCAGAGGGACAGGGTGGACTGAAGCTTTCTTT.

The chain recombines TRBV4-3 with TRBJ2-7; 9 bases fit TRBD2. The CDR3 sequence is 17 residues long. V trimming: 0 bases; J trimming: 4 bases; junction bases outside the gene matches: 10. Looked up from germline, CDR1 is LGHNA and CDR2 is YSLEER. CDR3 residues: CASSQELGSGRFYEQYF. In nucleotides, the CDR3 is TGCGCCAGCAGCCAAGAGTTAGGTAGCGGGAGATTTTACGAGCAGTACTTC.

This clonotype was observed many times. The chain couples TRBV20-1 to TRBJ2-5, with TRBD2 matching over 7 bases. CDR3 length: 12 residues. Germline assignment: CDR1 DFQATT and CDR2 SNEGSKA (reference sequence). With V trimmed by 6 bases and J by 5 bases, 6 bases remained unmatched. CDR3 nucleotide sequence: TGCAGTGCGACGTCCGGGGGGGAGACCCAGTACTTC. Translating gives CSATSGGETQYF.

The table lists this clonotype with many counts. Here the CDR3 DNA reads TGTGCCAGCAGTCTGAGTGGACTAGCGGTATACAATGAGCAGTTCTTC. Its translation is CASSLSGLAVYNEQFF. This chain uses TRBV6-5 with TRBJ2-1; 10 positions agree with TRBD2. This CDR3 comprises 16 residues. Germline V lookup: CDR1 MNHEY, CDR2 SVGAGI. Trimming took 5 bases from V and 4 from J; bases not matched to a gene: 8.

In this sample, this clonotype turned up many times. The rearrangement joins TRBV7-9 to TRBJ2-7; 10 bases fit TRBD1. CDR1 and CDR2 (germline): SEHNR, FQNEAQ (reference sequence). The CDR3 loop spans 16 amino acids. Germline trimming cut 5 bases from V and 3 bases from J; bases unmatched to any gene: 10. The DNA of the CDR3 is TGTGCCAGCAGCCACCCTCCGGACAGGGGGAACTACGAGCAGTACTTC. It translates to CASSHPPDRGNYEQYF.

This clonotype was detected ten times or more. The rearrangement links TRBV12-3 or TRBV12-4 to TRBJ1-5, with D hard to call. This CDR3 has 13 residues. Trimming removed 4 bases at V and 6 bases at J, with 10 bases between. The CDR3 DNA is TGTGCCAGCAGTTCCCAGGTGGGTCAGCCCCAGCATTTT. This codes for CASSSQVGQPQHF.

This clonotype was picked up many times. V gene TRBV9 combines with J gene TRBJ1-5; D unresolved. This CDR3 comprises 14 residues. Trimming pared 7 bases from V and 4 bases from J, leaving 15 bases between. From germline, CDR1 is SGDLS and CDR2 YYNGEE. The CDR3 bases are TGTGCCAGCGGGTCGGCAGGCATGAATCAGCCCCAGCATTTT. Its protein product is CASGSAGMNQPQHF.

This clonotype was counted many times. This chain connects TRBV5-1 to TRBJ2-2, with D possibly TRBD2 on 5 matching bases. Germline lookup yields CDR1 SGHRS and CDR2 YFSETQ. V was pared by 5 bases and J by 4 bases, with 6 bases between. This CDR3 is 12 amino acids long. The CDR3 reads CASSRGTGELFF. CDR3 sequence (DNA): TGCGCCAGCAGTCGGGGCACCGGGGAGCTGTTTTTT.

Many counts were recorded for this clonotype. CDR3 nucleotide sequence: TGCGCCAGCAGCCTGTCCGGGACAGGATCTGGAAACACCATATATTTT. Translating it yields CASSLSGTGSGNTIYF. V gene TRBV4-3 combines with J gene TRBJ1-3; 8 nucleotides agree with TRBD1. The CDR3 is made up of 16 amino acids. V shed 4 bases and J 1 base; nucleotides not matched to a gene: 6. Germline V gene data show CDR1 as LGHNA and CDR2 as YSLEER.